Below are 9 T cell receptor beta chains sequenced from a single sample in a study of shared clonotypes between healthy human individuals. Only in-frame clones appear in the TCRdb table, and some are missing; sequencing was by immunoSEQ multiplex PCR. The profile shows 1.5 million to 1.9 million clones, approximately 98% of them singletons. The sequencing sample was made of naive CD4+ T cells sorted from blood. The subset denotes: CD45RA+ positively selected. The source of these receptors is a man aged 25-45 years in good health.

The V and J genes are TRBV6-1 and TRBJ1-2; D ambiguous. Germline-derived CDR1 and CDR2 are MNHNS and SASEGT. V gave up 0 bases and J gave up 4 bases, with 3 bases separating them. The CDR3 is 12 amino acids. CDR3 residues: CASSEAIYGYTF. The CDR3 DNA is TGTGCCAGCAGTGAAGCTATCTATGGCTACACCTTC.

Only one count was recorded for this clone. The gene calls are TRBV10-3 and TRBJ2-6; D not certain. V gave up 7 bases and J gave up 1 base, with 11 bases separating them. The CDR3 is made up of 15 amino acids. CDR1 is ENHRY and CDR2 is SYGVKD in the germline V gene. CDR3 loop: CAITTASSGANVLTF. CDR3 nucleotides: TGTGCCATCACCACAGCCAGTTCTGGGGCCAACGTCCTGACTTTC.

This clone came up a few times. The chain couples TRBV19 to TRBJ2-7, with D possibly TRBD2 on 5 matching bases. The V gene's germline CDR1 is LNHDA and CDR2 SQIVND (reference sequence). Trimming cost V 5 bases and J 4 bases, with 9 bases left between them. This CDR3 has 12 amino acids. CDR3 nucleotides: TGTGCCAGTAGTGCACGCGGGTACGAGCAGTACTTC. Translation: CASSARGYEQYF.

The chain carries TRBV19 and TRBJ2-4; TRBD1 matches at 9 bases. The germline V gene has CDR1 LNHDA and CDR2 SQIVND (reference sequence). This CDR3 is 18 amino acids long. V trimming: 6 bases; J trimming: 0 bases; junction bases outside the gene matches: 12. The CDR3 DNA follows: TGTGCCAGTAGACCTGGACAGGGGACCATAGTAGCCAAAAACATTCAGTACTTC. It yields the protein CASRPGQGTIVAKNIQYF.

The V gene is TRBV18, the J gene TRBJ2-7; the D gene is possibly TRBD1 (6 bases). V was trimmed by 1 base and J by 7 bases, leaving 23 bases between them. CDR1 is KGHSH and CDR2 is LQKENI in the germline V gene. This CDR3 has 17 amino acids. The CDR3 DNA reads TGTGCCAGCTCACCACGGACAACTGGGGGCGTATCGCGGGAGCAGTACTTC. Translating gives CASSPRTTGGVSREQYF. Drawing the rest from reference TRBV18 and TRBJ2-7, the complete variable domain is NAGVMQNPRHLVRRRGQEARLRCSPMKGHSHVYWYRQLPEEGLKFMVYLQKENIIDESGMPKERFSAEFPKEGPSILRIQQVVRGDSAAYFCASSPRTTGGVSREQYFGPGTRLTVT.

In its sample, this clone was seen once. The chain carries TRBV18 and TRBJ1-1; 8 bases match TRBD1. The germline gives CDR1 KGHSH, CDR2 LQKENI. V trimming: 4 bases; J trimming: 4 bases; junction bases outside the gene matches: 8. The CDR3 sequence is 15 residues long. CDR3 region: CASSQGQERSTEAFF. CDR3 bases: TGTGCCAGCTCACAGGGACAGGAACGGTCCACTGAAGCTTTCTTT.

Concerning this clone: The junction departs from the called germline gene at one end, perhaps through a read error. The V gene is TRBV7-2, the J gene TRBJ1-2; the D gene is possibly TRBD1 (5 bases). Per the germline V gene, CDR1 is SGHTA and CDR2 is FQGNSA. This CDR3 region has 11 residues. The CDR3 nucleotides are TGTGCCAGCAGCTTCGGGGGGAAGATACACTTC. This gives the protein CASSFGGKIHF.

The chain recombines TRBV6-5 with TRBJ2-3; TRBD1 agrees at 8 bases. J was trimmed by 3 bases and V by 6 bases; bases with no gene match: 8. CDR3 length: 15 residues. The germline V gene has CDR1 MNHEY and CDR2 SVGAGI. The CDR3 region is CASSPQGARTDTQYF. The DNA for the CDR3 is TGTGCCAGCAGCCCGCAGGGGGCAAGAACAGATACGCAGTATTTT.

The chain employs TRBV19 and TRBJ2-2; 12 nucleotides line up with TRBD2. The CDR3 contains 15 residues. With 4 bases clipped from V and 6 bases from J, the junction kept 3 bases outside the gene matches. Looked up from germline, CDR1 is LNHDA and CDR2 is SQIVND (reference sequence). DNA of the CDR3: TGTGCCAGTAGTAGGACTAGCGGGACGGCCGGGGAGCTGTTTTTT. Residues: CASSRTSGTAGELFF.